This paragraph reports one TCR beta chain. What it binds is not known. Libraries were prepared by immunoSEQ multiplex PCR; TCRdb keeps only in-frame clonotypes and omits some of them. Of tens of thousands of clones in the sample, roughly 80% are singletons; the top ten hold roughly 36%. Unmatched junction bases numbered 8, after V lost 5 bases and J lost 8 bases. This CDR3 contains 14 residues. Germline V gene data show CDR1 as MGHRA and CDR2 as YSYEKL. The sample belongs to a study of OX40 agonist ivuxolimab in advanced cancers. Study-level points and caveats: With doses of 0.1 to 3.0 mg/kg, CD4+ and CD8+ blood T cells had undergone clonal expansion by week 6.

The starting material was CD4+ or CD8+ T cells sorted from blood, obtained in a trial of the OX40 agonist ivuxolimab. This TCR derives from an adult with an advanced solid tumor such as melanoma, head and neck, liver or kidney cancer. The V and J genes are TRBV4-1 and TRBJ2-1, with 8 bases aligning to TRBD2. This CDR3 reads CASSERELLYEQFF. The CDR3, as DNA: TGCGCCAGCAGCGAGCGGGAGTTGTTGTATGAGCAGTTCTTC.